These 23 T cell receptor beta chains originate from one sample sequenced in a study of immune evolution from preneoplasia to lung adenocarcinoma. Clones were sequenced by immunoSEQ multiplex PCR, and TCRdb holds only the in-frame ones, with some missing. This table has 7,000 or so clones, around 77% appearing once. The sequenced sample consisted of FFPE lung adenocarcinoma in situ tissue. These TCRs come from a person aged 60-80 years with lung adenocarcinoma.

V and J are TRBV21-1 and TRBJ2-7; the table calls TRBD2, which could not be checked here. TRBV21-1 is labeled a pseudogene. The CDR3 contains 17 residues. The CDR3 spells CASSKPPRLAGLYEQYF. DNA for the CDR3: TGTGCCAGCAGCAAACCCCCTCGGCTAGCGGGGTTGTACGAGCAGTACTTC.

The chain carries TRBV19 and TRBJ1-2, with TRBD1 as a possible D gene (5 bases). Trimming cost V 5 bases and J 8 bases, with 18 bases left between them. In germline, CDR1 is LNHDA, CDR2 SQIVND (reference sequence). This CDR3 is built from 14 residues. Here the CDR3 reads CASSSNQGRIGYTF. The CDR3 nucleotides are TGTGCCAGTAGTTCCAATCAGGGCCGGATAGGCTACACCTTC.

This clone was observed a few times. The chain recombines TRBV27 with TRBJ1-6; 8 nucleotides agree with TRBD1. The CDR3 covers 13 residues. Germline CDR1 reads MNHEY; CDR2 reads SMNVEV (reference sequence). The junction had 4 bases not matched to a gene; V was cut back by 8 bases and J by 7 bases. The CDR3 spells CASAGQVNSPLHF. CDR3 coding DNA: TGTGCCAGCGCGGGACAGGTAAATTCACCCCTCCACTTT.

The chain has TRBV18 and TRBJ2-3; weak D call: TRBD2 (7 bases). Germline-derived CDR1 and CDR2 are KGHSH and LQKENI. This CDR3 comprises 18 residues. The V end lost 3 bases, the J end lost 2 bases, and 21 bases lay between the germline ends. The CDR3 spells CASSPRSAAGATTDTQYF. The CDR3 DNA is TGTGCCAGCTCACCCCGAAGTGCGGCGGGGGCGACCACAGATACGCAGTATTTT.

The chain recombines TRBV29-1 with TRBJ2-3; tentatively, D is TRBD2 (5 bases). Trimming took 6 bases from V and 2 from J, leaving 18 bases between them. This CDR3 region has 15 residues. CDR1 and CDR2 from the germline V gene are SQVTM and ANQGSEA. The CDR3 DNA reads as TGCAGCGTGACGTTCGGGGTTATTTCCACAGATACGCAGTATTTT. It specifies CSVTFGVISTDTQYF.

This clone is categorized as large. The rearrangement links TRBV29-1 to TRBJ2-3; D might be TRBD1 or TRBD2, each matching 5 bases. Germline V gene data show CDR1 as SQVTM and CDR2 as ANQGSEA. The CDR3 spans 15 residues. Between the trimmed V and J ends, which lost 3 bases and 2 bases, there was a span of 15 bases. The DNA for the CDR3 is TGCAGCGTTGAGTCCAGGGAGAGGAACACAGATACGCAGTATTTT. This gives the protein CSVESRERNTDTQYF.

This clone was seen only a few times. The CDR3 nucleotides are TGTGCCAGCAGCTCGACAGTGAACACTGAAGCTTTCTTT. This gives the protein CASSSTVNTEAFF. This sequence joins TRBV5-4 and TRBJ1-1; D may be TRBD1 (5 bases). Per germline, CDR1 SGHNT and CDR2 YYREEE (reference sequence). This CDR3 contains 13 residues. Between the trimmed V and J ends, which lost 3 bases and 0 bases, there was a span of 6 bases.

V and J are TRBV7-9 and TRBJ2-5, with D perhaps TRBD1 (5 bases). V lost 1 base and J lost 2, with 11 bases in between. The CDR3 has 15 amino acids. Germline lookup yields CDR1 SEHNR and CDR2 FQNEAQ (reference sequence). The CDR3 here is CASSLVSGMQETQYF. In DNA form, the CDR3 reads TGTGCCAGCAGCTTAGTTTCAGGGATGCAAGAGACCCAGTACTTC.

V and J are TRBV5-1 and TRBJ2-7; 9 nucleotides align to TRBD1. This CDR3 comprises 17 residues. Germline V gives CDR1 SGHRS, CDR2 YFSETQ. V lost 0 bases, J lost 3 bases, and 10 bases stayed unmatched. CDR3 DNA sequence: TGCGCCAGCAGCTTGGGAGCTAATACAGGGGGCTTCTACGAGCAGTACTTC. Protein product: CASSLGANTGGFYEQYF.

This clone was counted once. The V and J genes are TRBV6-5 and TRBJ2-7; perhaps TRBD2 as D (7 bases). V was clipped by 5 bases and J by 6 bases, with 17 bases between them. Germline V gives CDR1 MNHEY, CDR2 SVGAGI. The CDR3 is made up of 14 amino acids. The CDR3 DNA sequence: TGTGCCAGCAGTCCCCGGGGGGCCGTCCTCGAGCAGTACTTC. Amino acid sequence: CASSPRGAVLEQYF.

This clone is termed medium-sized. The rearrangement links TRBV6-1 to TRBJ2-1; tentatively, D is TRBD2 (6 bases). Trimming took 6 bases from V and 2 from J, leaving 8 bases between them. Germline V gives CDR1 MNHNS, CDR2 SASEGT. This CDR3 has 13 residues. In DNA, the CDR3 is TGTGCCAGCAGGGAGGGACCCTACAATGAGCAGTTCTTC. Translation: CASREGPYNEQFF.

In this sample, this clone turned up a few times. The chain combines TRBV5-1 with TRBJ1-6, with a weak D call TRBD1 (5 bases). The CDR3 is 14 amino acids. V lost 1 base to trimming and J lost 10 bases, with 12 bases between them. CDR1 is SGHRS, CDR2 YFSETQ, per germline. As DNA, the CDR3 is TGCGCCAGCAGCTTGATAGGGGAAAGCTCACCCCTCCACTTT. Amino acids: CASSLIGESSPLHF.

CDR3 in amino acids: CASSERQTPYGYTF. In DNA, the CDR3 is TGTGCCAGCAGTGAAAGGCAGACCCCCTATGGCTACACCTTC. The genes are TRBV2 and TRBJ1-2; no firm D call. Trimming cost V 2 bases and J 4 bases, with 11 bases left between them. The CDR3 runs to 14 residues. The germline gives CDR1 SNHLY, CDR2 FYNNEI.

This chain links TRBV6-5 with TRBJ2-3; D is unresolved. The germline gives CDR1 MNHEY, CDR2 SVGAGI. Trimming took off 7 bases at V and 3 bases at J, with 11 bases between the two ends. The length of the CDR3 is 13 residues. The CDR3 spells CASTDIGTDTQYF. The CDR3 DNA follows: TGTGCCAGCACCGACATAGGGACAGATACGCAGTATTTT.

This clone was picked up a small number of times. The chain has TRBV7-3 and TRBJ1-2, with TRBD1 as a possible D gene (5 bases). This CDR3 has 15 amino acids. V gave up 4 bases and J gave up 2 bases, with 14 bases separating them. Per germline, CDR1 SGHTA and CDR2 FQGTGA. DNA of the CDR3: TGTGCCAGCAGCTCCTCCGGGACTCAGAACTATGGCTACACCTTC. Translation: CASSSSGTQNYGYTF.

The rearrangement joins TRBV27 to TRBJ1-2; D gene unclear. Germline lookup yields CDR1 MNHEY and CDR2 SMNVEV (reference sequence). V shed 6 bases and J shed 1 base, with 9 bases lying between them. CDR3 size: 13 residues. The CDR3 sequence is CASRPTYNYGYTF. CDR3 nucleotide sequence: TGTGCCAGCAGGCCGACATATAACTATGGCTACACCTTC.

The rearrangement links TRBV19 to TRBJ2-5; the match to TRBD1 covers 9 bases. CDR1 LNHDA and CDR2 SQIVND come from the germline V gene (reference sequence). This CDR3 contains 15 residues. V dropped 4 bases and J dropped 1; count of bases not matched to a gene: 4. In DNA form, the CDR3 reads TGTGCCAGTAGTACCCGGGACAGGGCCCAAGAGACCCAGTACTTC. Translated, it gives CASSTRDRAQETQYF.

J is TRBJ2-5 and V is TRBV4-3; no firm D call. The CDR3 is made up of 15 amino acids. CDR1 is LGHNA and CDR2 is YSLEER in the germline V gene. V gave up 0 bases and J gave up 1 base, with 9 bases separating them. The CDR3 is CASSQEGRTQETQYF. CDR3 nucleotides: TGCGCCAGCAGCCAAGAGGGCAGGACCCAAGAGACCCAGTACTTC.

The rearrangement links TRBV4-3 to TRBJ2-2, with TRBD1 as a possible D gene (5 bases). CDR1 is LGHNA and CDR2 is YSLEER in the germline V gene. V lost 6 bases to trimming and J lost 3 bases, with 8 bases between them. The CDR3 spans 13 residues. This CDR3 is CASSLGDTGELFF. DNA of the CDR3: TGCGCCAGCAGTCTAGGGGACACCGGGGAGCTGTTTTTT.

The chain is built from TRBV18 and TRBJ1-5; 9 positions match TRBD1. Unmatched junction bases numbered 3, after V lost 4 bases and J lost 5 bases. The V gene's germline CDR1 is KGHSH and CDR2 LQKENI. The CDR3 is made up of 14 amino acids. The CDR3 DNA reads as TGTGCCAGCTCACTGGGACAGGGATATCAGCCCCAGCATTTT. It specifies CASSLGQGYQPQHF.

This sequence joins TRBV15 and TRBJ1-5; D gene ambiguous. The CDR3 is 16 residues long. Germline V lookup: CDR1 LNHNV, CDR2 YYDKDF (reference sequence). V dropped 1 base and J dropped 3 bases, with 13 bases sitting between them. CDR3 in DNA: TGTGCCACCAGCAGAGGGGAAAGGGCCCCCAATCAGCCCCAGCATTTT. Translated, it gives CATSRGERAPNQPQHF. The complete variable domain, with remaining parts taken from reference TRBV15 and TRBJ1-5, reads DAMVIQNPRYQVTQFGKPVTLSCSQTLNHNVMYWYQQKSSQAPKLLFHYYDKDFNNEADTPDNFQSRRPNTSFCFLDIRSPGLGDTAMYLCATSRGERAPNQPQHFGDGTRLSIL.

The chain uses TRBV7-2 and TRBJ2-5; D call uncertain. Germline V CDR1 and CDR2: SGHTA, FQGNSA. This CDR3 comprises 15 residues. V was shortened by 2 bases and J by 4 bases, with 14 bases between the two germline ends. CDR3: CASSLMGSRGETQYF. CDR3 in DNA: TGTGCCAGCAGCTTAATGGGCTCGCGCGGAGAGACCCAGTACTTC. Combining the CDR3 with reference TRBV7-2 and TRBJ2-5 gives the whole variable domain GAGVSQSPSNKVTEKGKDVELRCDPISGHTALYWYRQSLGQGLEFLIYFQGNSAPDKSGLPSDRFSAERTGGSVSTLTIQRTQQEDSAVYLCASSLMGSRGETQYFGPGTRLLVL.

CDR3 bases: TGTGCCAGCAGCAAACGGGACATCACAGATACGCAGTATTTT. It translates to CASSKRDITDTQYF. The chain joins TRBV9 to TRBJ2-3, with a weak D call TRBD1 (6 bases). Trimming pared 4 bases from V and 2 bases from J, leaving 11 bases between. The CDR3 contains 14 residues. Per the germline V gene, CDR1 is SGDLS and CDR2 is YYNGEE. Together with reference TRBV9 and TRBJ2-3, the CDR3 gives the full variable domain: DSGVTQTPKHLITATGQRVTLRCSPRSGDLSVYWYQQSLDQGLQFLIQYYNGEERAKGNILERFSAQQFPDLHSELNLSSLELGDSALYFCASSKRDITDTQYFGPGTRLTVL.